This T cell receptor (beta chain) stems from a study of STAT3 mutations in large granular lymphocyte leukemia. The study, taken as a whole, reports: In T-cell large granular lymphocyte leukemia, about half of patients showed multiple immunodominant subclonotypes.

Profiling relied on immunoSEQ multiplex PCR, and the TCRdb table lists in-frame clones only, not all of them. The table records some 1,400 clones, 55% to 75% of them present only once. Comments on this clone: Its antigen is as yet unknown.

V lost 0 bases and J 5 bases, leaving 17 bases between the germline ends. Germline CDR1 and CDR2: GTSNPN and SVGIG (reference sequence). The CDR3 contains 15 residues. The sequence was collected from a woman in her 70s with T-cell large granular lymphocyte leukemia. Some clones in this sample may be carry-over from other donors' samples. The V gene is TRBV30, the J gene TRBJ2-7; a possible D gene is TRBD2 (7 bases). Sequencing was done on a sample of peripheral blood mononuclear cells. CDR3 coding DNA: TGTGCCTGGAGTGTACTAGGGGGAGGGCCCAACGAGCAGTACTTC. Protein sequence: CAWSVLGGGPNEQYF.